This T cell receptor (beta chain) was observed in a study of T cell responses to AZD1222 COVID-19 vaccine (TCRdb year 2021). Broadly, across the study: A total of 233 trial participants underwent TCR sequencing, of whom 207 received two doses of AZD1222 and about 26 received two doses of the MenACWY control vaccine. Trial participants were enrolled into age subgroups of 18-55, 56-69 and 70-plus years, which contained about 160, 30 and 59 TCR-sequenced participants, respectively.

This clone was seen a single time. Its antigen is still unknown. Base qualities are not recorded, but no much larger clone differs from it by a single base. Results and caveats for the whole study, not just this receptor: Conclusions about previously exposed vaccinees are limited because only six or seven AZD1222 recipients were SARS-CoV-2 seropositive at baseline. CD4 TCRs associated with the vaccine covered the entire spike protein, and the dominant responses were in regions 160-218 and 743-854. After two AZD1222 doses, both the breadth and the depth of spike-specific TCRs were significantly higher than at day 0 and than in MenACWY recipients. Most participants were white British and females outnumbered males, and the authors suggested that clonal diversity may have been underestimated. In the small 56-69-year group, the increase in depth fell short of significance, most likely because of low power. No day 14 peak-response samples were available, so repertoires were characterized only after the peak T cell response. Nearly half of unique spike-specific TCRs reportedly recognized epitopes outside regions mutated in the B.1.351 and B.1.1.7 variants.

Sample time point, as interpreted from the label and publication: about 28 days (+/-7) after the second vaccine dose. AZD1222 recipients whose second dose came at about 4 weeks and those whose second dose came at about 12 weeks were combined into one group, since spike-specific TCR depth and breadth did not differ between the two schedules. Samples from vaccinated people were obtained from the UK trials COV001 and COV002, which included a single-blind randomized controlled phase 2/3 trial of AZD1222 (ChAdOx1 nCoV-19) in healthy adults. For TCRbeta chain sequencing, PBMC samples from trial participants were taken at day 0 and at day 28 after the second dose. Per the germline V gene, MGHRA is the CDR1 and YSYEKL is the CDR2. V is cut back by 6 bases and J by 1 base, with 6 bases in the junction unmatched. CDR3 length: 15 amino acids, cysteine to phenylalanine. The entry retains the CDR3 DNA only, 45 bases that are in frame from base 1.

The CDR3 regions of human TCRbeta chains were analyzed by immunosequencing. The study's own analysis went as follows. TCRs in the repertoires were matched against a reference library of SARS-CoV-2-specific TCRs that had been generated with the MIRA antigen-specificity platform. Breadth was defined as the fraction of unique TCRs that were SARS-CoV-2-associated. Depth was defined as the fraction of total T cells that were SARS-CoV-2-associated. Using the MIRA data, every spike-specific TCR was mapped to the spike region that the TCR reacted to and assigned to either a CD4 or a CD8 class. Log10-transformed breadth and depth values were compared by one-way ANOVA with Sidak's multiple comparisons tests. TCRdb provides this immuneACCESS table in a form limited to in-frame rearrangements. Some clones are lacking; in checked studies, under half of them reflect an unresolved V gene, and why the rest are absent is not known. D and trimming were read from the DNA, whereas the V and J calls and clone size are those reported in that table. Recorded for this sample are some 130,000 clones; approximately 95% of them occurred a single time. The ten biggest clones cover around 6.5% of the sample.

The material sequenced was peripheral blood, taken 28 days after the second AZD1222 dose. This sequence uses TRBV4-1 and TRBJ1-5, and TRBD1 aligns with 7 junction nucleotides. The origin of this receptor is an adult who received the AZD1222 COVID-19 vaccine. The nucleotide sequence is TGCGCCAGCAGTTTTGACAGGGCGAGCAATCAGCCCCAGCATTTT. Translated, it gives CASSFDRASNQPQHF.